The source of this T cell receptor beta chain is a study of T cells in Graves' hyperthyroidism and ophthalmopathy. For the study at large: Peripheral blood was secured at the point of initial diagnosis, before any treatment. Study observations and caveats: Most clonotypes that expanded in the thyroid above 0.001 also showed up in blood. Separation of ophthalmopathy from stable hyperthyroidism was achieved by a 13 V-J model.

In germline, CDR1 is GTSNPN, CDR2 SVGIG (reference sequence). V lost 2 bases and J lost 1; bases outside the gene matches: 4. The CDR3 has 14 amino acids. TCR beta CDR3 region amplification was performed from RNA transcripts. HTBI primers were the set used in a first-round RT-PCR of the TCR CDR3. TCRdb passed the multiplex PCR reads through MiXCR, listing each CDR3 protein once. This sample has a few hundred thousand distinct CDR3 sequences, with less than 20% found just once. This clonotype was picked up many times. The antigen remains undetermined. Lactation, pregnancy, other autoimmune disease or uncontrolled infection led to exclusion of patients.

Specimen: blood. The TCR originated in a woman aged 25 to 39 with Graves' hyperthyroidism. The chain has TRBV30 and TRBJ2-7, with TRBD1 matching over 8 bases. CDR3 sequence reads: CAWSWTGRSYEQYF. The CDR3, as DNA: TGTGCCTGGAGTTGGACAGGGAGGTCCTACGAGCAGTACTTC.